This TCR beta chain was recorded in a study of CD8 T cells in Susac syndrome. Study-level results: Only a relatively small number of individuals were included in the TCR sequencing and HLA analysis.

Recently defined diagnostic criteria classed the Susac syndrome patients as definite or probable. Notes on this clonotype: Its antigen is unknown.

Germline CDR1 SNHLY, CDR2 FYNNEI. Trimming took off 1 base at V and 7 bases at J, with 16 bases between the two ends. The CDR3 consists of 15 residues. Random hexamers primed reverse transcription of roughly 0.45 to 1 ug RNA. Using its own MiXCR run on the immunoSEQ multiplex PCR reads, TCRdb lists one record per CDR3 protein. The data hold 95,000 to 150,000 distinct CDR3 sequences, with roughly 94% observed a single time. This clonotype originated in a human donor with Susac syndrome. The sample was CD8+ T cells from PBMCs. The rearrangement links TRBV2 to TRBJ1-1; possible D gene TRBD1, 5 bases. CDR3 nucleotides: TGTGCCAGCAGTGAAGGGGCCGCCGGGGGTTTTGAAGCTTTCTTT. This encodes CASSEGAAGGFEAFF.